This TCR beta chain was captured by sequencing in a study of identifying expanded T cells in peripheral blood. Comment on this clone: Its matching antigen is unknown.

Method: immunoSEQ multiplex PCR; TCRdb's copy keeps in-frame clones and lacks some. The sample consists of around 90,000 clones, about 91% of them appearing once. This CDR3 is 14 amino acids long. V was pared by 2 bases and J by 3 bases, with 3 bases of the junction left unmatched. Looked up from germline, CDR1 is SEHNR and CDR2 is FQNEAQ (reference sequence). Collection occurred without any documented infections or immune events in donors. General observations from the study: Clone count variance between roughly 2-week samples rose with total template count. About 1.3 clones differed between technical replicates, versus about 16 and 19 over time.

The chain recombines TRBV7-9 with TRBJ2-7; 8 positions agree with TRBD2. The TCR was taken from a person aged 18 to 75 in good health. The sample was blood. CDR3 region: CASSLSGGLYEQYF. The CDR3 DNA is TGTGCCAGCAGCTTAAGCGGGGGACTCTACGAGCAGTACTTC.